What follows are 7 T cell receptor beta chains derived from one specimen sequenced in a study of beta chain features in type 1 diabetes. Of the isolated RNA, all was reverse transcribed, and so the sequenced material was expressed TCRB transcripts. Some clones are missing from TCRdb's copy, which holds only in-frame ones; the method was immunoSEQ multiplex PCR. This sample has approximately 200,000 clones; 9.6% occur once, and the top ten carry around 0.031%. Sequenced sample: naive CD4+ T cells from blood. Every receptor here comes from a woman aged 18 to 35 in good health.

This clone has more than one count but fewer than ten. The rearrangement links TRBV1 to TRBJ2-1; the table's D gene call, TRBD1, was not cross checked with the DNA. TRBV1 corresponds to a pseudogene. CDR3 length: 13 amino acids. CDR3 coding DNA: TGCACCAGCGAGGGGGACCCCTACAATGAGCAGTTCTTC. Its translation: CTSEGDPYNEQFF.

This clone has a handful of counts. The CDR3 reads CASRAGDRGKGYTF. CDR3 coding DNA: TGTGCCAGCAGGGCCGGGGACAGGGGAAAGGGCTACACCTTC. This chain connects TRBV28 to TRBJ1-2, with 10 bases matching TRBD1. V lost 6 bases and J lost 8; bases outside the gene matches: 9. This CDR3 has 14 amino acids. Germline loops: CDR1 MDHEN, CDR2 SYDVKM.

The J gene is TRBJ2-7, the V gene TRBV4-1; 9 positions match TRBD1. Germline CDR1 MGHRA, CDR2 YSYEKL. The ends lost 2 bases at V and 2 bases at J; junction bases unmatched: 4. This CDR3 comprises 15 residues. In nucleotides, the CDR3 is TGCGCCAGCAGCCAAAGAACAGGGGGCCCCTACGAGCAGTACTTC. Its protein is CASSQRTGGPYEQYF.

The chain has TRBV30 and TRBJ1-5; D unclear. CDR1 is GTSNPN and CDR2 is SVGIG in the germline V gene (reference sequence). Trimming shortened V by 1 base and J by 6 bases, and 10 bases separated the two germline ends. The CDR3 loop spans 13 amino acids. The CDR3 DNA sequence: TGTGCCTGGAGTGGTACGGGGAGTCAGCCCCAGCATTTT. Protein product: CAWSGTGSQPQHF.

The chain is built from TRBV15 and TRBJ1-3; D is unresolved. The length of the CDR3 is 11 residues. CDR1 is LNHNV and CDR2 is YYDKDF in the germline V gene (reference sequence). Trimming stripped 5 bases from V and 4 bases from J, with 3 bases between. The DNA for the CDR3 is TGTGCCACCAGCTCAGGAAACACCATATATTTT. This encodes CATSSGNTIYF.

This clone was observed a handful of times. V usage is TRBV5-1 and J usage is TRBJ2-1, with 13 nucleotides matching TRBD2. With 4 bases clipped from V and 8 bases from J, the junction kept 6 bases outside the gene matches. The CDR3 length is 15 residues. Germline V gene data show CDR1 as SGHRS and CDR2 as YFSETQ. DNA of the CDR3: TGCGCCAGCAGCACCGGGACTAGCGGGATCGATGAGCAGTTCTTC. Protein: CASSTGTSGIDEQFF.

In DNA, the CDR3 is TGCGCCAGCAGCTTGGGGACTACAGTTTTTCAAGAGACCCAGTACTTC. Translating gives CASSLGTTVFQETQYF. The chain couples TRBV5-1 to TRBJ2-5; D is perhaps TRBD2 (6 bases). With 0 bases removed from V and 2 bases from J, the gap between germline ends came to 14 bases. Germline V gene data show CDR1 as SGHRS and CDR2 as YFSETQ. CDR3 size: 16 residues.